This TCR beta chain was documented in a study of PD-1 blockade in classical Hodgkin lymphoma. All the patients suffered relapse after autologous stem cell transplantation, and brentuximab vedotin exposure differed. V was cut by 5 bases and J by 10 bases, with 15 bases left in between. Germline V lookup: CDR1 SSHAT, CDR2 FNYEAQ (reference sequence). The length of the CDR3 is 14 residues. This clone ranks as medium-sized. Profiling relied on immunoSEQ multiplex PCR, and the TCRdb table lists in-frame clones only, not all of them. The table has roughly 34,000 clones, 76% seen once. The material was peripheral blood mononuclear cells (PBMCs), obtained before the second cycle of nivolumab. This chain links TRBV7-7 with TRBJ1-6; D ambiguous. This receptor was taken from a human donor with classical Hodgkin lymphoma. In DNA form, the CDR3 reads TGTGCCAGCAGCATAGACAATAGCGGGTCACCCCTCCACTTT. Protein product: CASSIDNSGSPLHF.